The present entry profiles one T cell receptor beta chain with its context. Its antigen is unknown. This entry comes from a study of chemoradiotherapy in HPV16-positive cancers. Repertoires were sampled repeatedly during chemoradiotherapy. The ends were cut back, 8 bases at V and 4 bases at J, with 15 bases in the middle. The CDR3 loop spans 13 amino acids. Germline CDR1 is WSHSY and CDR2 is SAAADI. The data were produced by immunoSEQ multiplex PCR, yet TCRdb's version contains in-frame clones alone and is incomplete. The sample has a few thousand clones; roughly 80% are singletons. Regarding the study as a whole: Better recurrence-free survival went with HPV-responsive T-cell expansion in HPV16-positive patients. Non-HPV-specific T cells did not expand in tumors during treatment, whereas candidate HPV-specific clones and E7-related motifs did. Only a couple of HPV16-positive patients supplied the functional HPV-specificity definition.

This chain uses TRBV10-2 with TRBJ2-7, with D maybe TRBD1 (5 bases). This receptor was taken from a human donor with HPV-associated anogenital cancer. The specimen was tumor tissue, collected from a patient who underwent chemoradiotherapy. CDR3 in amino acids: CASRETVTYEQYF. CDR3 DNA: TGCGCCAGCCGAGAGACAGTGACTTACGAGCAGTACTTC.